Listed below are T cell receptor beta chains from one sample, sequenced in a study of fetal regulatory T cell absence and autoimmunity. Clones were sequenced by immunoSEQ multiplex PCR, and TCRdb holds only the in-frame ones, with some missing. The sample yields approximately 94,000 clones, less than 80% seen once. The sample taken for sequencing was pancreas tissue. These receptors were taken from a male donor with IPEX syndrome. CDR3s include the opening cysteine and the closing phenylalanine or tryptophan. The D gene is left open where the match is weak. Clone size appears in some rows only: once, few, many, or a class for an expanded clone.

j_gene | d_gene | abundance | v_gene | len | CDR3aa | CDR3nt
TRBJ1-5 | NA | NA | TRBV6-5 | 15 | CASSYDKGNNQPQHF | TGTGCCAGCAGTTACGACAAGGGAAACAATCAGCCCCAGCATTTT
TRBJ1-4 | TRBD1 | NA | TRBV5-1 | 14 | CASSLGQGHEKLFF | TGCGCCAGCAGCTTGGGACAGGGGCATGAAAAACTGTTTTTT
TRBJ1-1 | NA | NA | TRBV27 | 9 | CARKTEAFF | TGTGCCCGGAAGACTGAAGCTTTCTTT
TRBJ2-3 | NA | few | TRBV5-4 | 13 | CASRERTTDTQYF | TGTGCCAGCAGGGAACGGACCACAGATACGCAGTATTTT
TRBJ1-2 | TRBD1 | NA | TRBV6-1 | 12 | CASSDRFHGYTF | TGTGCCAGCTCGGACAGGTTCCATGGCTACACCTTC
TRBJ2-7 | TRBD2 | few | TRBV7-2 | 15 | CASSVGLAGGYEQYF | TGTGCCAGCAGCGTAGGACTAGCGGGAGGTTACGAGCAGTACTTC
TRBJ1-2 | TRBD1 | NA | TRBV7-9 | 15 | CASSLYRGRAYGYTF | TGTGCCAGCAGCTTATACAGGGGTCGCGCCTATGGCTACACCTTC
TRBJ1-2 | NA | few | TRBV4-1 | 13 | CASSPSPNYGYTF | TGCGCCAGCAGCCCCTCCCCCAACTATGGCTACACCTTC
TRBJ2-7 | TRBD2 | NA | TRBV6-1 | 11 | CASRLAYEQYF | TGTGCCAGTCGACTAGCTTACGAGCAGTACTTC
TRBJ2-3 | NA | few | TRBV2 | 10 | CASSAATQYF | TGTGCCAGCAGCGCCGCGACGCAGTATTTT